A selection of T cell receptor beta chains follows, all from one sample in a study of blood T cell repertoires in COVID-19. The protocol was immunoSEQ multiplex PCR, while the TCRdb copy is restricted to in-frame clones and leaves out a portion. The repertoire has about 120,000 clones, approximately 81% of them found once; the top ten carry about 13%. The sample was peripheral blood. These receptor sequences come from a human donor in a cohort sampled during active COVID-19. Both conserved end residues are part of each CDR3. A D gene is named only where the DNA matches it firmly. Size is stated for part of the rows, as once, few or many counts, or as a class when the clone is expanded.

v_gene,abundance,j_gene,d_gene,CDR3nt,CDR3aa
TRBV9,NA,TRBJ1-5,NA,TGTGCCAGCAGTGAAGGGGTGTCATCTCAGCCCCAGCATTTT,CASSEGVSSQPQHF
TRBV6-2/TRBV6-3,once,TRBJ2-7,NA,TGTGCCAGCAGCGGAGGGAATTCCTACGAGCAGTACTTC,CASSGGNSYEQYF
TRBV5-1,NA,TRBJ1-2,NA,TGCGCCAGCAGCTTGGGCCCTGGACAGAATGGCTACACCTTC,CASSLGPGQNGYTF
TRBV6-6,few,TRBJ1-1,NA,TGTGCCAGCAGCTATACCGGACAGTTCATGAACACTGAAGCTTTCTTT,CASSYTGQFMNTEAFF
TRBV27,NA,TRBJ2-3,NA,TGTGCCAGCAATAAGAGGGGGGGGTGGGATACGCAGTATTTT,CASNKRGGWDTQYF
TRBV20-1,NA,TRBJ2-7,NA,TGCAGTGCCAGGGGAACCTACGAGCAGTACTTC,CSARGTYEQYF
TRBV14,NA,TRBJ1-6,NA,TGTGCCAGCAGCCAATGGAGGGATTCACCCCTCCACTTT,CASSQWRDSPLHF
TRBV9,NA,TRBJ1-1,NA,TGTGCCAGCAGCCCTGAAATGGACAGCCGTCGTGGACCGGGAGCTTTCTTT,CASSPEMDSRRGPGAFF
TRBV5-5,NA,TRBJ1-2,NA,TGTGCCAGCAATAGGGGCCCTGACTATGGCTACACCTTC,CASNRGPDYGYTF
TRBV11-2,NA,TRBJ2-7,TRBD1,TGTGCCAGCAGCCCGGGACAGGCTGCCTACGAGCAGTACTTC,CASSPGQAAYEQYF
TRBV5-1,once,TRBJ2-3,NA,TGCGCCAGCAGCTCCTATGTGTCGGTCTCATCAGATACGCAGTATTTT,CASSSYVSVSSDTQYF
TRBV5-1,NA,TRBJ2-6,TRBD1,TGCGCCAGCAGCAGGACAGGGACAACTGAAGCCAACGTCCTGACTTTC,CASSRTGTTEANVLTF
TRBV11-2,NA,TRBJ2-7,NA,TGTGCCAGCAGCTTGAGGGCACCCTACGAGCAGTACTTC,CASSLRAPYEQYF
TRBV11-2,NA,TRBJ1-1,NA,TGTGCCAGCAGCTTAGATCGGGACTGGAACACTGAAGCTTTCTTT,CASSLDRDWNTEAFF
TRBV7-2,NA,TRBJ1-4,NA,TGTGCCAGCAGACCCGGGGGGCCAGGAAAACTGTTTTTT,CASRPGGPGKLFF
TRBV5-1,few,TRBJ2-5,NA,TGCGCCAGCAGCCCAGGGACACAAACCCAAGAGACCCAGTACTTC,CASSPGTQTQETQYF
TRBV9,NA,TRBJ2-1,TRBD2,TGTGCCAGCAGCGTTCCGGGGCGGGGGGACTACAATGAGCAGTTCTTC,CASSVPGRGDYNEQFF
TRBV7-9,NA,TRBJ2-3,TRBD2,TGTGCCAGCAGCTCTTACGGTACAGGGACTAGACCGGGTGGTACGCAGTATTTT,CASSSYGTGTRPGGTQYF
TRBV10-3,NA,TRBJ1-1,NA,TGTGCCATCGGTAGTCCGGGGTGGAACACTGAAGCTTTCTTT,CAIGSPGWNTEAFF
TRBV6-6,NA,TRBJ2-7,NA,TGTGCCAGCACTCAAATGGGGCTTTCCTACGAGCAGTACTTC,CASTQMGLSYEQYF
TRBV19,NA,TRBJ2-2,NA,TGTGCCAGTAGTATCTCCCGACAGGCCGGGGAGCTGTTTTTT,CASSISRQAGELFF
TRBV3-1/TRBV3-2,NA,TRBJ2-2,NA,TGTGCCAGCAGCCTTTCCAGGGTCGTCGGGGAGCTGTTTTTT,CASSLSRVVGELFF
TRBV9,NA,TRBJ2-1,NA,TGTGCCAGCAGCGTGCCCAGAAGCAATGAGCAGTTCTTC,CASSVPRSNEQFF
TRBV19,NA,TRBJ1-1,NA,TGTGCCAGTAGTATGGCCCGGAACACTGAAGCTTTCTTT,CASSMARNTEAFF
TRBV28,NA,TRBJ1-5,TRBD1,TGTGCCAGCAGTCCAAGAGCTGGACAGGGTAGACAGCCCCAGCATTTT,CASSPRAGQGRQPQHF
TRBV6-1,NA,TRBJ2-7,NA,TGTGCCAGCAGTGAAGTAACAGGCTACGAGCAGTACTTC,CASSEVTGYEQYF
TRBV6-4,NA,TRBJ2-3,NA,TGTGCCAGCAGCCTTGAACTGACAGATACGCAGTATTTT,CASSLELTDTQYF
TRBV28,NA,TRBJ2-3,TRBD2,TGTGCCAGCAGTTTAGCGGGGGGACTTAGCACAGATACGCAGTATTTT,CASSLAGGLSTDTQYF
TRBV3-1/TRBV3-2,NA,TRBJ1-4,TRBD1,TGTGCCAGCAGCCGCCGGGACAGGGGCGAAAAACTGTTTTTT,CASSRRDRGEKLFF
TRBV14,NA,TRBJ1-3,NA,TGTGCCAGCAGCCAAGGTTGGGGGGCTGGAAACACCATATATTTT,CASSQGWGAGNTIYF
TRBV19,NA,TRBJ1-5,NA,TGTGCCAGTAGTATAGTTCTTAATAGCAATCAGCCCCAGCATTTT,CASSIVLNSNQPQHF
TRBV19,NA,TRBJ2-7,NA,TGTGCCAGTAGTATCGAGAGCTCCTACGAGCAGTACTTC,CASSIESSYEQYF
TRBV28,NA,TRBJ2-3,NA,TGTGCCAGCAGCCCACCCAGGCCCTCAGATACGCAGTATTTT,CASSPPRPSDTQYF
TRBV19,NA,TRBJ2-4,TRBD1,TGTGCCAGTAGTTTACGACAGGGAAACATTCAGTACTTC,CASSLRQGNIQYF
TRBV7-9,NA,TRBJ1-1,NA,TGTGCCAGCAGCGAACACCCGAACACTGAAGCTTTCTTT,CASSEHPNTEAFF
TRBV28,NA,TRBJ1-2,NA,TGTGCCAGCAGGGCCGTCGGCCCCGGGCAGGGCTATGGCTACACCTTC,CASRAVGPGQGYGYTF